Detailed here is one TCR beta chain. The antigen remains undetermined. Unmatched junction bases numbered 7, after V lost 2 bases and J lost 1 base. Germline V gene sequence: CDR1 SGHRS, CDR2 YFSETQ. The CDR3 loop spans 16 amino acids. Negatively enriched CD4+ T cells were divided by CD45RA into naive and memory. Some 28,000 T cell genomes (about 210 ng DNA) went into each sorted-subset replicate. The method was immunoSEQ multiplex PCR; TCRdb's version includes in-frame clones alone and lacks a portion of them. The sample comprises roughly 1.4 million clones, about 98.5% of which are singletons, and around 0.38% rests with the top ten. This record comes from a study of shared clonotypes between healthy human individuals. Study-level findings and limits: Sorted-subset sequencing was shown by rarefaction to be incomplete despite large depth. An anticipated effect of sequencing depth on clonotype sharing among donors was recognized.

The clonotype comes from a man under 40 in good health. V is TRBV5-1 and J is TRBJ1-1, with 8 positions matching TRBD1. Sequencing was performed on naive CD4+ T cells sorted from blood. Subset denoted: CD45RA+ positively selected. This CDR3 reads CASSLFPGQANTEAFF. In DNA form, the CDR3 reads TGCGCCAGCAGCTTATTTCCGGGACAGGCGAACACTGAAGCTTTCTTT.